This T cell receptor (beta chain) was identified in a study of cytomegalovirus exposure and HLA in healthy donors. The wider study: From about 180 million T cells, an earlier analysis saw roughly 100 million unique TCR beta sequences.

Primers included in the PCR were 60 Vbeta and 13 Jbeta primers. Assay: immunoSEQ multiplex PCR; the TCRdb copy retains only in-frame clones and omits some. The sample includes under 90,000 clones, 75% of them seen just once. Study observations and caveats: Previously analyzed data showed that most TCR beta V segments were productive at a frequency of about 90% or about 30%. In a later analysis, across HLA loci, associated TCR counts were highest for DRB1, lowest for HLA-C.

Trimming took 2 bases from V and 0 from J; bases not matched to a gene: 7. Germline values: CDR1 MNHEY, CDR2 SMNVEV (reference sequence). This CDR3 contains 16 residues. On this clone itself: No antigen is known for it.

The sample consisted of PBMCs. J is TRBJ2-7 and V is TRBV27; 7 bases map to TRBD1. The sequence came from a middle-aged man in good health and CMV-seronegative. As DNA, the CDR3 is TGTGCCAGCAGTTTAAACCTCGGACAGGCCTCCTACGAGCAGTACTTC. This translates into CASSLNLGQASYEQYF.